One sample yielded the 12 T cell receptor beta chains listed below, sequenced in a study of blood T cell repertoires in COVID-19 (TCRdb year 2020). Receptor libraries were prepared by the immunoSEQ multiplex PCR assay. The clones in this table, taken by TCRdb from immuneACCESS, are in-frame only. Not every clone is retained; where verified, under half of the shortfall comes from an unresolved V gene, and the cause of the rest is unknown. The sample yields a few hundred thousand clones; 80% to 85% were counted once. The biggest ten clones account for around 3.6% of the sample. Sequenced sample: PBMCs or T cells enriched from blood (not recorded which). The receptors originated from a man aged 45 to 65 who had recovered from COVID-19.

The chain is built from TRBV14 and TRBJ2-3; 8 nucleotides agree with TRBD2. The CDR3 is made up of 17 amino acids. Losses at the gene ends were 4 bases for V and 1 base for J; bases not matched to a gene: 10. From germline, CDR1 is SGHDN and CDR2 FVKESK. In DNA, the CDR3 is TGTGCCAGCAGCCTCTTCTCCGGGAGGGGTGGCACAGATACGCAGTATTTT. It translates to CASSLFSGRGGTDTQYF.

The chain joins TRBV12-3 or TRBV12-4 to TRBJ1-5, with D perhaps TRBD1 (5 bases). The length of the CDR3 is 13 residues. V dropped 8 bases and J dropped 7 bases, with 15 bases sitting between them. The CDR3 is CASLGGPRQPQHF. CDR3 DNA: TGTGCCAGCCTGGGGGGTCCGAGGCAGCCCCAGCATTTT.

The V gene is TRBV2, the J gene TRBJ1-6; a possible D gene is TRBD1 (5 bases). The CDR3 consists of 15 residues. Germline V gene sequence: CDR1 SNHLY, CDR2 FYNNEI. Trimming took off 7 bases at V and 8 bases at J, with 18 bases between the two ends. The CDR3: CASIRAQLRDSPLHF. Written as DNA, the CDR3 is TGTGCCAGCATACGGGCCCAACTCAGGGATTCACCCCTCCACTTT.

V is TRBV3-1 (or the pseudogene TRBV3-2) and J is TRBJ1-1, with a weak D call TRBD1 (5 bases). The CDR3 length is 14 residues. V lost 4 bases and J 1 base, leaving 10 bases between the germline ends. CDR1 is LGHDT, CDR2 YNNKEL, per germline (reference sequence). The CDR3 loop is CASSLGLRNTEAFF. DNA for the CDR3: TGTGCCAGCAGCCTGGGACTGCGGAACACTGAAGCTTTCTTT.

V and J are TRBV18 and TRBJ2-3, with 11 positions matching TRBD2. With V trimmed by 6 bases and J by 2 bases, 13 bases remained unmatched. Germline assignment: CDR1 KGHSH and CDR2 LQKENI. The CDR3 consists of 18 residues. The CDR3 here is CASSPRLGLAEHTDTQYF. The CDR3 DNA sequence: TGTGCCAGCTCTCCGCGCCTGGGACTAGCGGAACACACAGATACGCAGTATTTT.

The chain recombines TRBV28 with TRBJ1-6, with D maybe TRBD1 (5 bases). CDR3 length: 12 amino acids. Looked up from germline, CDR1 is MDHEN and CDR2 is SYDVKM. Trimming took off 5 bases at V and 8 bases at J, with 7 bases between the two ends. The CDR3 sequence is CASSRGDSPLHF. The CDR3 DNA reads TGTGCCAGCAGTCGGGGGGATTCACCCCTCCACTTT.

This clone was observed a single time. The CDR3 sequence is CASSLGGGASEQFF. As DNA, the CDR3 is TGCGCCAGCAGCTTGGGCGGGGGGGCAAGTGAGCAGTTCTTC. The chain has TRBV5-1 and TRBJ2-1, with TRBD2 matching over 9 bases. The germline CDR1 and CDR2 sequences are SGHRS and YFSETQ. The CDR3 runs to 14 residues. V gave up 0 bases and J gave up 9 bases; unmatched junction bases: 4.

The gene calls are TRBV11-2 and TRBJ2-3; 8 nucleotides match TRBD2. V lost 3 bases and J lost 3; bases outside the gene matches: 14. This CDR3 contains 18 residues. Germline CDR1 SGHAT, CDR2 FQNNGV. CDR3 protein: CASSFGGMAGGATDTQYF. The CDR3 DNA is TGTGCCAGCAGCTTCGGTGGGATGGCGGGGGGCGCGACAGATACGCAGTATTTT.

A single count supports this clone. CDR3 DNA sequence: TGCGCCAGCAGCTCCCTTCAGGGGGCTAATGAAAAACTGTTTTTT. This translates into CASSSLQGANEKLFF. The chain joins TRBV5-1 to TRBJ1-4; 7 nucleotides line up with TRBD1. J lost 3 bases, V lost 3 bases, and 5 bases had no gene match. Germline V gives CDR1 SGHRS, CDR2 YFSETQ. The CDR3 runs 15 residues.

V is TRBV27 and J is TRBJ2-2; TRBD1 matches 12 bases. V trimming: 1 base; J trimming: 8 bases; junction bases outside the gene matches: 5. Germline values: CDR1 MNHEY, CDR2 SMNVEV (reference sequence). The CDR3 runs 16 residues. The DNA for the CDR3 is TGTGCCAGCAGTTTATACGGGACAGGGGGCGAGGGGGAGCTGTTTTTT. Translation: CASSLYGTGGEGELFF.

The CDR3 here is CAITQGLAASTDTQYF. The CDR3 coding sequence is TGTGCCATCACCCAGGGACTAGCGGCTAGCACAGATACGCAGTATTTT. The chain recombines TRBV10-3 with TRBJ2-3; 11 nucleotides match TRBD2. CDR1 is ENHRY and CDR2 is SYGVKD in the germline V gene. The J segment lost 0 bases and the V segment lost 7 bases, leaving 6 bases of the junction unmatched. CDR3 length: 16 residues.

Of note for this clone: This sample includes further DNA sequences coding for the same CDR3. This chain links TRBV9 with TRBJ2-7; D gene uncertain. The CDR3 has 14 amino acids. With 0 bases removed from V and 0 bases from J, the gap between germline ends came to 7 bases. CDR1 SGDLS and CDR2 YYNGEE come from the germline V gene. The CDR3 loop is CASSVGLVSYEQYF. The CDR3 DNA sequence: TGTGCCAGCAGCGTAGGTCTAGTCTCCTACGAGCAGTACTTC.